A selection of T cell receptor beta chains follows, all from one sample in a study of patients and donors after allogeneic stem cell transplantation. From the RT-PCR reads, TCRdb called clonotypes with MiXCR, one entry per CDR3 protein. The sample carries about a million distinct CDR3 sequences, 15% to 20% recorded once. What was sequenced was blood, either unsorted or a sorted T cell fraction (not recorded which). These receptors were obtained from a human donor who was either an allogeneic HSCT recipient or a stem cell or donor lymphocyte infusion donor (not recorded which). It is not recorded whose cells these are; they may come from a transplant donor. The CDR3 runs from the conserved cysteine through the conserved F or W. The D gene is left open where the match is weak. The size field is filled for only some rows; it gives once, few, many or a size class.

size,J,D,V,DNA,CDR3
NA,TRBJ2-1,NA,TRBV5-1,TGCGCCAGCAGCTTGGGGGGAAGGGCGACGAATGAGCAGTTCTTC,CASSLGGRATNEQFF
NA,TRBJ2-1,TRBD2,TRBV15,TGTGCCACCAGCAGAGATATCGCGGGAGGGTGGAATGAGCAGTTCTTC,CATSRDIAGGWNEQFF
NA,TRBJ1-6,NA,TRBV29-1,TGCAGCGTAGCAGTGGGGAAGTATTCACCCCTCCACTTT,CSVAVGKYSPLHF
few,TRBJ1-1,NA,TRBV12-3/TRBV12-4,TGTGCCAGCAGTTTAGTAACCCGGAACACTGAAGCTTTCTTT,CASSLVTRNTEAFF
few,TRBJ1-1,TRBD1,TRBV7-2,TGTGCCAGCAGCTCTATCAGGGGGATGAACACTGAAGCTTTCTTT,CASSSIRGMNTEAFF
NA,TRBJ1-6,NA,TRBV3-1,TGTGCCAGCAGCCAAGATATGGCAGGGCCAAGCTCCTATAATTCACCCCTCCACTTT,CASSQDMAGPSSYNSPLHF
NA,TRBJ1-1,TRBD1,TRBV29-1,TGCAGCGCGACAGGGTACACTGAAGCTTTCTTT,CSATGYTEAFF
few,TRBJ2-1,TRBD2,TRBV20-1,TGCAGTGCTAGAGATTGGAGCGGGAGGATAAATGAGCAGTTCTTC,CSARDWSGRINEQFF
NA,TRBJ2-1,TRBD2,TRBV12-3/TRBV12-4,TGTGCCAGCAGCCCTGGACTAGCGGTAGACAATGAGCAGTTCTTC,CASSPGLAVDNEQFF
NA,TRBJ2-2,TRBD2,TRBV11-1,TGTGCCAGCAGCCTTGGACTAGAGCCCTCCGCGAACACCGGGGAGCTGTTTTTT,CASSLGLEPSANTGELFF
NA,TRBJ2-5,NA,TRBV2,TGTGCCAGCAGTGAAGAGGGATCCTCGTACTTGTCCACAAACTTC,CASSEEGSSYLSTNF
few,TRBJ1-1,NA,TRBV11-1,TGTGCCAGCAACCACGGGGGGTGTACTGAAGCTTTCTTT,CASNHGGCTEAFF
few,TRBJ1-2,TRBD1,TRBV27,TGTGCCAGCAGTTTCTCGGGACAGGGAGGCGGCTACACCTTC,CASSFSGQGGGYTF
few,TRBJ1-6,TRBD1,TRBV12-3/TRBV12-4,TGTGCCAGCAGTCTACGCTCAGGGGGTATAAGCTCCTATAATTCACCCCTCCACTTT,CASSLRSGGISSYNSPLHF
NA,TRBJ1-1,TRBD1,TRBV12-3/TRBV12-4,TGTGCCAGCAGTCCCGGACAGGGGGCGATCACTGAAGCTTTCTTT,CASSPGQGAITEAFF
NA,TRBJ2-7,NA,TRBV20-1,TGCAGTGCTAGATCAGTCAGGGAGTTCTACGAGCAGTACTTC,CSARSVREFYEQYF